This T cell receptor beta chain was profiled in a study of blood T cell repertoires in COVID-19. The table came from immunoSEQ multiplex PCR; TCRdb's copy has only in-frame clones and leaves some out. Among over 70,000 clones listed, 85% to 90% were seen once. Sample: peripheral blood. This TCR was sampled from a human donor in a cohort sampled during active COVID-19.

For the CDR3, the DNA is TGTGCCAGCTCTGGGTTGGGCACTGGCTCTGGAAACACCATATATTTT. Encoded protein: CASSGLGTGSGNTIYF. The chain combines TRBV18 with TRBJ1-3, with unresolved D. Trimming took off 6 bases at V and 0 bases at J, with 15 bases between the two ends. The CDR3 is 16 amino acids. Germline V gives CDR1 KGHSH, CDR2 LQKENI.